Listed below are T cell receptor beta chains from one sample, sequenced in a study of lymphopenia after photon versus proton radiotherapy. Libraries were prepared by immunoSEQ multiplex PCR; TCRdb keeps only in-frame clonotypes and omits some of them. Of 39,000 or so clones detected, about 94% appear once; the ten largest clones hold 15%. Here the sequenced sample was peripheral blood, taken from a patient treated with photon-based radiotherapy. Receptors originate from a man between 60 and 75 years old with cholangiocarcinoma. The CDR3 runs from the conserved cysteine through the conserved F or W.

V gene: TRBV5-1
CDR3 protein: CASSKGHGQETQYF

V gene: TRBV7-8
CDR3 protein: CASSLTSPSYNEQFF

V gene: TRBV10-2
CDR3 protein: CASSEAREGNEQFF

V gene: TRBV4-1
CDR3 protein: CASSPAKVRTKGLEQFF

V gene: TRBV27
CDR3 protein: CASRLGTSGLYEQYF

V gene: TRBV19
CDR3 protein: CASSIGQLNYGYTF

V gene: TRBV5-4
CDR3 protein: CASSLAVADYNEQFF

V gene: TRBV4-2
CDR3 protein: CASSQDRDLPYGYTF

V gene: TRBV4-3
CDR3 protein: CASSLFAGNGEKLFF

V gene: TRBV5-1
CDR3 protein: CASSGQGDTEAFF

V gene: TRBV4-1
CDR3 protein: CASSQDEGRKETQYF

V gene: TRBV10-3
CDR3 protein: CAISEGTGALSSGANVLTF

V gene: TRBV29-1
CDR3 protein: CSVEDPRWREQFF

V gene: TRBV11-2
CDR3 protein: CASSLVPDSYEQYF

V gene: TRBV12-5
CDR3 protein: CASGPRGPDTDTQYF

V gene: TRBV2
CDR3 protein: CASSDGTGADIQYF

V gene: TRBV27
CDR3 protein: CASSASGESTDTQYF

V gene: TRBV5-6
CDR3 protein: CASSRGLAVGWEQFF

V gene: TRBV7-3
CDR3 protein: CASSVDRAENTEAFF

V gene: TRBV5-4
CDR3 protein: CASSNETVVVTNEKLFF

V gene: TRBV5-8
CDR3 protein: CASSRRGGTEAFF

V gene: TRBV5-6
CDR3 protein: CASSLGTGHSNQPQHF

V gene: TRBV11-3
CDR3 protein: CASSPGTGNGVETQYF

V gene: TRBV27
CDR3 protein: CASSLAGQNTEAFF

V gene: TRBV1
CDR3 protein: CTSSQDSGRQQYF

V gene: TRBV19
CDR3 protein: CASSKNRGTSGRGRQETQYF

V gene: TRBV27
CDR3 protein: CASSPPGLSSYNEQFF

V gene: TRBV27
CDR3 protein: CASSFGRGETQYF

V gene: TRBV19
CDR3 protein: CASSIGGTGVSDTQYF

V gene: TRBV10-3
CDR3 protein: CAISEFIAGQLNNEQFF

V gene: TRBV4-2
CDR3 protein: CASSLVFGTGGSYNEQFF